This TCR beta chain came from a study of blood T cell repertoires in COVID-19. Overall study context: Sites in the United States, Italy and Spain provided acute and convalescent COVID-19 samples. The analysed material was cDNA or gDNA that came from T cells, B-cell-depleted T cells, or PBMCs.

The CDR3 runs 15 residues. Followed longitudinally, the Seattle patients had been enrolled during active infection. In the study's own analysis: Estimated nucleated cell counts came from reference gene primer amplification. Profiling relied on immunoSEQ multiplex PCR, and the TCRdb table lists in-frame clones only, not all of them. V and J calls and clone size follow that table, whereas D and trimming were derived from the DNA. The sample consists of roughly 280,000 clones, about 87% of them appearing once. The receptor's source is a woman aged 60-75 years with COVID-19, enrolled during active disease. What was sequenced was peripheral blood. J is TRBJ2-7 and V is TRBV21-1; the listed D gene, TRBD2, was not tested against the DNA. TRBV21-1 is termed a pseudogene. The CDR3 DNA sequence: TGTGCCGACGCAACACGGACTAGCGGGAACTACGAGCAGTACTTC. This sequence encodes CADATRTSGNYEQYF.